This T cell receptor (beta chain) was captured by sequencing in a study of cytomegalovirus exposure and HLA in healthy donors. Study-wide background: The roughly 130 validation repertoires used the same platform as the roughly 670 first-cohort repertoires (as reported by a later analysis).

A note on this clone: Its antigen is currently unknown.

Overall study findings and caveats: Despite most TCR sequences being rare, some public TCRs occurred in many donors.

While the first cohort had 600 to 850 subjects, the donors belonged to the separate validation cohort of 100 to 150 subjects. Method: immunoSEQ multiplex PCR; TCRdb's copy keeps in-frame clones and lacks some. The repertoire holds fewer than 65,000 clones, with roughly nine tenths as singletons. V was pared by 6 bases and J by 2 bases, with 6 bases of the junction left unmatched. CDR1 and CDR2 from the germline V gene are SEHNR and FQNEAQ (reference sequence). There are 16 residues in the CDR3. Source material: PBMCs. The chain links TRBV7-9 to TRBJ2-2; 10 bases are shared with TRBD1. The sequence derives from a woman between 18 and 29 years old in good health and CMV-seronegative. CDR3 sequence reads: CASSPGTGVNTGELFF. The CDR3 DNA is TGTGCCAGCAGTCCCGGGACAGGGGTTAACACCGGGGAGCTGTTTTTT.